Listed here are 19 T cell receptor beta chains from one sample, sequenced in a study of T cells after yellow fever vaccination (dated by TCRdb to 2018 to 2020). What the treatment or condition label conveys for this sample: live attenuated yellow fever vaccine strain. The library was obtained by 5' RACE. Sequencing took place on an Illumina HiSeq 2500. TCRdb redid the processing of the public reads, applying fastp at Q25 and MiXCR, and retained in-frame beta chains. Under each unique CDR3 protein, matching rows form one entry showing the most common genes and DNA. This sample is represented by roughly 110,000 distinct CDR3 sequences; 6.5% to 9% of them were singletons. The ten largest clones represent approximately 24% of the sample. The sequenced sample was CD8+ T cells sorted from PBMCs, obtained 45 days after the yellow fever booster vaccination. The receptors derive from a man aged 25-45 years who received the YFV17D yellow fever vaccine.

This clonotype has a count of ten or more. CDR3 bases: TGTGCCAGCAGGGGGGACCACTACAATGAGCAGTTCTTC. This codes for CASRGDHYNEQFF. This sequence joins TRBV27 and TRBJ2-1, with D perhaps given as TRBD1 or TRBD2 (5 bases each). Germline loops: CDR1 MNHEY, CDR2 SMNVEV (reference sequence). CDR3 size: 13 residues. Trimming pared 6 bases from V and 3 bases from J, leaving 9 bases between.

In regard to this clonotype: A much bigger clone sits one base away, suggesting this may be a read error. The chain couples TRBV6-5 to TRBJ2-3; no clear D gene. Germline values: CDR1 MNHEY, CDR2 SVGAGI. This CDR3 contains 14 residues. Trimming took off 3 bases at V and 4 bases at J, with 11 bases between the two ends. In DNA, the CDR3 is TGTGCCAGCAGTTATTTACCGACTCCAGATACGCAGTATTTT. Translation gives CASSYLPTPDTQYF.

This clonotype was picked up a small number of times. The rearrangement joins TRBV18 to TRBJ2-7; TRBD2 matches 7 bases. The CDR3 loop spans 16 amino acids. Trimming cost V 6 bases and J 6 bases; bases outside gene matches: 17. The V gene's germline CDR1 is KGHSH and CDR2 LQKENI. The CDR3 protein is CASSRPPPAGDFEQYF. The CDR3 DNA reads as TGTGCCAGCTCGCGTCCCCCCCCGGCGGGAGATTTCGAGCAGTACTTC.

This clonotype was detected only a few times. This sequence joins TRBV27 and TRBJ2-5, with a weak D call TRBD1 (6 bases). This CDR3 comprises 13 residues. Between the trimmed V and J ends, which lost 4 bases and 5 bases, there was a span of 11 bases. The germline gives CDR1 MNHEY, CDR2 SMNVEV (reference sequence). CDR3 protein: CASSWGPGETQYF. In DNA, the CDR3 is TGTGCCAGCAGTTGGGGGCCGGGGGAGACCCAGTACTTC.

This clonotype was picked up many times. The chain carries TRBV4-3 and TRBJ2-5, with 9 bases identical to TRBD1. The CDR3 is made up of 11 amino acids. Germline-derived CDR1 and CDR2 are LGHNA and YSLEER. V dropped 1 base and J dropped 13; count of bases not matched to a gene: 1. CDR3 coding DNA: TGCGCCAGCAGCCAAGGGACAGGGGCGTACTTC. Translating gives CASSQGTGAYF.

This clonotype came up a few times. The chain couples TRBV4-2 to TRBJ2-1; D remains ambiguous. This CDR3 spans 12 amino acids. Trimming pared 0 bases from V and 9 bases from J, leaving 6 bases between. The germline V gene encodes CDR1 LGHNA and CDR2 YNFKEQ. The CDR3 loop is CASSQENLEQFF. The CDR3 DNA sequence: TGTGCCAGCAGCCAAGAGAACCTTGAGCAGTTCTTC.

Many counts were recorded for this clonotype. The V call is TRBV4-3, the J call TRBJ2-1; 8 positions match TRBD2. V was pared by 1 base and J by 8 bases, with 1 base of the junction left unmatched. The germline V gene encodes CDR1 LGHNA and CDR2 YSLEER. The CDR3 length is 13 residues. In DNA, the CDR3 is TGCGCCAGCAGCCAAGGCGGGAGGTATGAGCAGTTCTTC. This translates into CASSQGGRYEQFF.

The gene calls are TRBV12-2 and TRBJ2-5; TRBD2, the table's D call, was not compared with the DNA. TRBV12-2 is an annotated pseudogene. The CDR3 runs to 20 residues. In nucleotides, the CDR3 is TGTGCAAGTCGCTTAGCGAGGGTGGGAGGGCCTTCGACTTACCAAGAGACCCAGTACTTC. This translates into CASRLARVGGPSTYQETQYF.

At least ten counts were recorded for this clonotype. This chain links TRBV11-2 with TRBJ2-3; D remains unclear. CDR1 is SGHAT, CDR2 FQNNGV, per germline. With 5 bases removed from V and 2 bases from J, the gap between germline ends came to 2 bases. There are 11 residues in the CDR3. CDR3 in DNA: TGTGCCAGCAGCCCCACAGATACGCAGTATTTT. Translated: CASSPTDTQYF.

The chain combines TRBV5-4 with TRBJ2-7; no clear D. Trimming stripped 4 bases from V and 3 bases from J, with 14 bases between. Germline CDR1 is SGHNT and CDR2 is YYREEE (reference sequence). This CDR3 region has 14 residues. This chain's CDR3 is CASSPQRNHYEQYF. The CDR3 DNA is TGTGCCAGCAGCCCGCAACGGAATCACTACGAGCAGTACTTC.

This clonotype was seen ten or more times. The J gene is TRBJ2-7, the V gene TRBV20-1, with D unresolved. Germline V gene data show CDR1 as DFQATT and CDR2 as SNEGSKA (reference sequence). The CDR3 contains 12 residues. V gave up 6 bases and J gave up 2 bases, with 11 bases separating them. The CDR3, as DNA: TGCAGTGCGAGACAAACTACCTACGAGCAGTACTTC. Translation gives CSARQTTYEQYF.

There are many counts of this clonotype. The rearrangement joins TRBV12-3 or TRBV12-4 to TRBJ2-1; D possibly uses TRBD1 or TRBD2 (5 bases each). CDR3 length: 14 amino acids. V was shortened by 6 bases and J by 6 bases, with 15 bases between the two germline ends. In DNA, the CDR3 is TGTGCCAGCAGCCTACCGGGACGCCGCAATGAGCAGTTCTTC. Protein sequence: CASSLPGRRNEQFF.

In this sample, this clonotype turned up many times. This chain connects TRBV20-1 to TRBJ2-7; no clear D gene. The CDR3 contains 11 residues. CDR1 is DFQATT and CDR2 is SNEGSKA in the germline V gene (reference sequence). V lost 0 bases, J lost 2 bases, and 2 bases lay in between. The CDR3 loop is CSAREAYEQYF. In DNA form, the CDR3 reads TGCAGTGCTAGAGAAGCCTACGAGCAGTACTTC.

This clonotype occurred many times. The chain combines TRBV27 with TRBJ2-7; 8 bases map to TRBD1. Germline loops: CDR1 MNHEY, CDR2 SMNVEV (reference sequence). Trimming removed 5 bases from V and 2 bases from J; junction bases left unmatched: 2. The CDR3 loop spans 13 amino acids. CDR3 sequence reads: CASSGTGTYEQYF. CDR3 bases: TGTGCCAGCAGTGGGACAGGTACCTACGAGCAGTACTTC.

The table lists this clonotype with many counts. The chain is built from TRBV12-3 or TRBV12-4 and TRBJ2-7, with TRBD2 identical over 7 bases. Trimming removed 6 bases from V and 6 bases from J; junction bases left unmatched: 14. This CDR3 has 15 amino acids. The CDR3 is CASSITGGRSLEQYF. The DNA for the CDR3 is TGTGCCAGCAGCATTACGGGGGGAAGGTCCCTCGAGCAGTACTTC.

The chain uses TRBV6-1 and TRBJ2-2; D remains unclear. Germline CDR1 and CDR2: MNHNS and SASEGT. This CDR3 is 16 amino acids long. The V gene lost 6 bases and the J gene lost 4 bases, with 18 bases spanning the gap. CDR3 coding DNA: TGTGCCAGCAGCCGAAACCCCCCCGAATCCACCGGGGAGCTGTTTTTT. Protein: CASSRNPPESTGELFF.

J is TRBJ1-5 and V is TRBV27; weak D call: TRBD1 (5 bases). V was shortened by 8 bases and J by 6 bases, with 8 bases between the two germline ends. Germline-derived CDR1 and CDR2 are MNHEY and SMNVEV (reference sequence). This CDR3 is 11 amino acids long. The CDR3 spells CASGGAQPQHF. The CDR3 DNA reads as TGTGCCAGCGGGGGAGCTCAGCCCCAGCATTTT.

The chain employs TRBV7-9 and TRBJ2-3, with a tentative D call TRBD2 (5 bases). The CDR3 sequence is 16 residues long. The germline CDR1 and CDR2 sequences are SEHNR and FQNEAQ (reference sequence). V lost 1 base to trimming and J lost 5 bases, with 16 bases between them. CDR3 nucleotides: TGTGCCAGCAGCTTAGTCCCAGCGGCGGTGGGAGATACGCAGTATTTT. It codes for CASSLVPAAVGDTQYF.

V usage is TRBV14 and J usage is TRBJ1-1, with 7 bases aligning to TRBD1. The V gene's germline CDR1 is SGHDN and CDR2 FVKESK. Trimming at V came to 4 bases and at J to 1 base, leaving 9 bases not matched to a gene. There are 16 residues in the CDR3. CDR3 region: CASSRLGDSENTEAFF. Written as DNA, the CDR3 is TGTGCCAGCAGCCGATTAGGGGACAGTGAGAACACTGAAGCTTTCTTT.